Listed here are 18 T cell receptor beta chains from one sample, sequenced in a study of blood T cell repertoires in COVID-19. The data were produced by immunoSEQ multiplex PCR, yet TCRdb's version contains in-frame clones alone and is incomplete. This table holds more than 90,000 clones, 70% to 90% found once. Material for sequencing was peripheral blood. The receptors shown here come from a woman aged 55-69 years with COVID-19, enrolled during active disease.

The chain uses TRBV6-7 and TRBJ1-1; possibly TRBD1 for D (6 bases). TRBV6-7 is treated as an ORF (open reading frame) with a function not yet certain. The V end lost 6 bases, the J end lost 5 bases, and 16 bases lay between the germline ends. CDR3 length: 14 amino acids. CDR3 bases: TGTGCCAGCAGATCACAGGGAAGGTCGACTGAAGCTTTCTTT. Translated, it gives CASRSQGRSTEAFF.

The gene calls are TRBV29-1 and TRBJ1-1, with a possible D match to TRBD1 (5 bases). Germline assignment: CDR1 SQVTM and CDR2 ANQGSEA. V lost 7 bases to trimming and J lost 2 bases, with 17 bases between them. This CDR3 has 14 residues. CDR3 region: CSATTGLKNTEAFF. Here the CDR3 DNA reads TGCAGCGCAACGACGGGACTGAAAAACACTGAAGCTTTCTTT.

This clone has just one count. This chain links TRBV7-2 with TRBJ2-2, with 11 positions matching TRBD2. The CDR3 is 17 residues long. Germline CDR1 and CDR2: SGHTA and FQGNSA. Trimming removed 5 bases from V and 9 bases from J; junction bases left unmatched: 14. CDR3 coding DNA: TGTGCCAGCAGCCCACTCCTAGCGGGGGGCGCGAGGCGGGAGCTGTTTTTT. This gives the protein CASSPLLAGGARRELFF.

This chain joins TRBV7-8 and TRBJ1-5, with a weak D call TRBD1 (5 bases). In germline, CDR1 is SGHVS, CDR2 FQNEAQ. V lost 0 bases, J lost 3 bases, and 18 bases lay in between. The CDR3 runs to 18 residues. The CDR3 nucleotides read TGTGCCAGCAGCTTAGCGGGGCCCAAAAAAGAATTCAATCAGCCCCAGCATTTT. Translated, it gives CASSLAGPKKEFNQPQHF.

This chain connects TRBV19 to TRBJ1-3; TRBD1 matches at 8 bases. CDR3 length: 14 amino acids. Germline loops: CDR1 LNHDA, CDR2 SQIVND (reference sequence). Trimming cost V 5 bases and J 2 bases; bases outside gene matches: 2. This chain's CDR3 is CASSSQGAGNTIYF. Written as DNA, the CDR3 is TGTGCCAGTAGTTCACAGGGGGCTGGAAACACCATATATTTT.

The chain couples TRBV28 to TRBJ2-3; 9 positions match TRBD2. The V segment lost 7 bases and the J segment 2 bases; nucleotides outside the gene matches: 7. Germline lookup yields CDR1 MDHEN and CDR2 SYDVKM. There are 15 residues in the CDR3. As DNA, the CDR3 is TGTGCCAGCACCCAGCTAGCGGGGCCCACAGATACGCAGTATTTT. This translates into CASTQLAGPTDTQYF.

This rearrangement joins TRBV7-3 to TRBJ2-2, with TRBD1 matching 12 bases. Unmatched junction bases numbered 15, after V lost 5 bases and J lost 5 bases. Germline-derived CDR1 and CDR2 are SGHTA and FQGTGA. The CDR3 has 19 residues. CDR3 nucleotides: TGTGCCAGCAGCCGCCAAGGAATTGCGGGACAGGGGGCAACCGGGGAGCTGTTTTTT. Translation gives CASSRQGIAGQGATGELFF.

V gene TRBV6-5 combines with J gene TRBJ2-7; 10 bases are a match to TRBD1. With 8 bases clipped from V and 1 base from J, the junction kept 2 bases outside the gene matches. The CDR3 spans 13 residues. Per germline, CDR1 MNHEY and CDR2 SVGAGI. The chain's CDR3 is CASDRGLSYEQYF. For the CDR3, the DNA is TGTGCCAGCGACAGGGGGCTTTCCTACGAGCAGTACTTC.

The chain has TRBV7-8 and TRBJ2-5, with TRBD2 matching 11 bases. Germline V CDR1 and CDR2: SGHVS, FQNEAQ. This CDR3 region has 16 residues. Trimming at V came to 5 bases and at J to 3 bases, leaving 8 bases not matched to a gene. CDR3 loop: CASSRSGGAFEETQYF. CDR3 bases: TGTGCCAGCAGCCGTAGCGGGGGGGCCTTTGAAGAGACCCAGTACTTC.

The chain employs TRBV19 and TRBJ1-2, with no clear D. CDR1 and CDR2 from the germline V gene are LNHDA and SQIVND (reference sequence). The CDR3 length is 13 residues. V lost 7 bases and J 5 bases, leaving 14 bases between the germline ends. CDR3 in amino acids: CASNEGLLYGYTF. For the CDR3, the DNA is TGTGCCAGTAATGAGGGTCTTTTATATGGCTACACCTTC.

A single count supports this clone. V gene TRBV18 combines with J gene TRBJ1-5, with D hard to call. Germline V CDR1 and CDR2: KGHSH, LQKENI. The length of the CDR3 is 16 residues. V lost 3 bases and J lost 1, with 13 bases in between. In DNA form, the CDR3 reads TGTGCCAGCTCACCCTTCTCGCGGGAGAGCAATCAGCCCCAGCATTTT. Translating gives CASSPFSRESNQPQHF.

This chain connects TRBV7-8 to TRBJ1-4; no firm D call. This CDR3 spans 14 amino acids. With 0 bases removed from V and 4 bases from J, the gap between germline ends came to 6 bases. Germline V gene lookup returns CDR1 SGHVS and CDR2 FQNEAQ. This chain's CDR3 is CASSLAQYNEKLFF. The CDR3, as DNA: TGTGCCAGCAGCTTAGCGCAGTATAATGAAAAACTGTTTTTT.

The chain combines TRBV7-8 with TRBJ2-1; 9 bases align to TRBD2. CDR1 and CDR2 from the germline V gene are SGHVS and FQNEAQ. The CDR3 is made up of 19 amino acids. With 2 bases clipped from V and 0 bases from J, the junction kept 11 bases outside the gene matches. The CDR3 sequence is CASSLSSGVKMSSYNEQFF. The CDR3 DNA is TGTGCCAGCAGCTTATCTAGCGGGGTGAAAATGAGCTCCTACAATGAGCAGTTCTTC.

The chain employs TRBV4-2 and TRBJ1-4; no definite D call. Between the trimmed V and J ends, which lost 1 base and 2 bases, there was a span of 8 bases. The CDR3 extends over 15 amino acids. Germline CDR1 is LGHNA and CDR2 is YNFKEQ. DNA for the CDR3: TGTGCCAGCAGCCAAGCCACTCCTACTAATGAAAAACTGTTTTTT. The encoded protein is CASSQATPTNEKLFF.

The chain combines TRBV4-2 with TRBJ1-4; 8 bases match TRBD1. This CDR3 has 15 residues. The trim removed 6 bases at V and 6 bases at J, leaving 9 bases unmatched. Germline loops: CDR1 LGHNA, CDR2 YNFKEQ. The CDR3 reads CASRPKTGGYEKLFF. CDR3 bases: TGTGCCAGCAGACCCAAAACAGGGGGATATGAAAAACTGTTTTTT.

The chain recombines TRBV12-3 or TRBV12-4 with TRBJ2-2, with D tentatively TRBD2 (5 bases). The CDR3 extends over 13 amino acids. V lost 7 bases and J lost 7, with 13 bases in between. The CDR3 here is CASKKVGGGELFF. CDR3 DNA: TGTGCCAGCAAAAAGGTTGGAGGCGGGGAGCTGTTTTTT.

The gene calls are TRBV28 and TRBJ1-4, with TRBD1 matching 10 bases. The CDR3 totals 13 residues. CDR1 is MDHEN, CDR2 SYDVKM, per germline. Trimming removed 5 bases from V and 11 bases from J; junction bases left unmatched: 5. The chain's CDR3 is CASSPGTGEKLFF. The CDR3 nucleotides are TGTGCCAGCAGTCCCGGGACAGGGGAGAAACTGTTTTTT.

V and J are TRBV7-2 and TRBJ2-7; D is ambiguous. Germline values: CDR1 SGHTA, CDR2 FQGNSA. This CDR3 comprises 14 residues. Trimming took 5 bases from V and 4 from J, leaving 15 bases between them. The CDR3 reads CASSAITEQYEQYF. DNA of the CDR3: TGTGCCAGCAGCGCGATTACAGAACAATACGAGCAGTACTTC.